This T cell receptor (beta chain) was profiled in a study of blood T cell repertoires in COVID-19. Per the study methods: Counts of nucleated cells, estimated from reference gene primer amplification, were obtained. Libraries were prepared by immunoSEQ multiplex PCR; TCRdb keeps only in-frame clonotypes and omits some of them. For V, J and clone size, that table is used; D and trimming come from the DNA. The data show a few hundred thousand clones, roughly 90% seen once. Donors were grouped by their self-reported clinical history. Looked up from germline, CDR1 is MNHNS and CDR2 is SASEGT. The junction had 8 bases not matched to a gene; V was cut back by 0 bases and J by 5 bases. This CDR3 has 16 amino acids.

This TCR was sampled from a woman younger than 45 who had been exposed to COVID-19. Specimen: PBMCs or T cells enriched from blood (not recorded which). V gene TRBV6-1 combines with J gene TRBJ2-5; TRBD1 aligns across 8 bases. This CDR3 is CASSEAPQGALETQYF. In DNA form, the CDR3 reads TGTGCCAGCAGTGAAGCGCCGCAGGGGGCTTTGGAGACCCAGTACTTC.